Below, 20 T cell receptor beta chains from the same sample are listed, as sequenced in a study of shared clonotypes between healthy human individuals. The protocol was immunoSEQ multiplex PCR, while the TCRdb copy is restricted to in-frame clones and leaves out a portion. The sample carries 2,100,000 or so clones, 90% to 97% recorded once. The specimen was naive CD4+ T cells sorted from blood. Subset given: CD45RA+ positively selected. These receptors all stem from a man younger than 35 in good health.

This clone came up a few times. The chain uses TRBV19 and TRBJ1-1, with D tentatively TRBD1 (5 bases). V was clipped by 10 bases and J by 12 bases, with 18 bases between them. Germline lookup yields CDR1 LNHDA and CDR2 SQIVND (reference sequence). The CDR3 runs 11 residues. The CDR3 sequence: CATSSGGGTFF. The CDR3 region has the DNA TGTGCCACCTCGAGCGGGGGAGGGACTTTCTTT.

This clone has more than one count but fewer than ten. The chain recombines TRBV7-8 with TRBJ2-7; 11 bases line up with TRBD1. Germline V gives CDR1 SGHVS, CDR2 FQNEAQ. The V gene end was trimmed by 4 bases and the J gene end by 3 bases; junction bases not matched to a gene: 5. The CDR3 contains 15 residues. CDR3 sequence reads: CASSSSGTGGYEQYF. In DNA form, the CDR3 reads TGTGCCAGCAGCTCCTCCGGGACAGGGGGCTACGAGCAGTACTTC. Complete variable domain (other parts from reference TRBV7-8 and TRBJ2-7): GAGVSQSPRYKVAKRGQDVALRCDPISGHVSLFWYQQALGQGPEFLTYFQNEAQLDKSGLPSDRFFAERPEGSVSTLKIQRTQQEDSAVYLCASSSSGTGGYEQYFGPGTRLTVT.

The V gene is TRBV7-3, the J gene TRBJ2-2, with a tentative D call TRBD1 (6 bases). Germline assignment: CDR1 SGHTA and CDR2 FQGTGA. The CDR3 extends over 16 amino acids. V lost 5 bases to trimming and J lost 2 bases, with 15 bases between them. CDR3 in amino acids: CASSLPPGQNTGELFF. CDR3 in DNA: TGTGCCAGCAGCCTACCACCGGGACAAAACACCGGGGAGCTGTTTTTT.

About this clone: The sample holds other DNA sequences that translate to the same CDR3. The chain combines TRBV5-6 with TRBJ2-5, with D possibly matching TRBD1 (6 bases). V was cut by 0 bases and J by 1 base, with 10 bases left in between. Germline loops: CDR1 SGHDT, CDR2 YYEEEE. This CDR3 region has 15 residues. The CDR3: CASSLVTGGQETQYF. CDR3 nucleotides: TGTGCCAGCAGCTTGGTGACAGGCGGCCAAGAGACCCAGTACTTC.

The chain employs TRBV18 and TRBJ1-6; no reliable D call. Trimming removed 5 bases at V and 5 bases at J, with 1 base between. The CDR3 is 11 residues long. CDR1 KGHSH and CDR2 LQKENI come from the germline V gene. The CDR3 loop reads CASSDNSPLHF. The CDR3 nucleotides read TGTGCCAGCTCAGATAATTCACCCCTCCACTTT.

This chain links TRBV10-1 with TRBJ2-1, with D unresolved. CDR3 length: 15 residues. Trimming removed 2 bases at V and 8 bases at J, with 16 bases between. The germline gives CDR1 WNHNN, CDR2 SYGVQD (reference sequence). Written as DNA, the CDR3 is TGCGCCAGCAGTGAGGGGATAGCTGGGTACCATGAGCAGTTCTTC. This encodes CASSEGIAGYHEQFF.

V gene TRBV7-9 combines with J gene TRBJ1-1; D might be TRBD1 (6 bases). Germline V CDR1 and CDR2: SEHNR, FQNEAQ (reference sequence). Trimming stripped 5 bases from V and 3 bases from J, with 7 bases between. CDR3 length: 12 residues. DNA for the CDR3: TGTGCCAGCAGCCGACAGGACACTGAAGCTTTCTTT. Translation gives CASSRQDTEAFF.

This clone was recorded once. The sample has other DNA sequences that encode this CDR3 too. The chain carries TRBV11-2 and TRBJ1-5; 9 bases align to TRBD1. The CDR3 has 14 residues. J gave up 6 bases and V 4 bases, and 4 bases lay outside the gene matches. CDR1 and CDR2 (germline): SGHAT, FQNNGV. CDR3 amino acids: CASSSDRGGQPQHF. CDR3 DNA: TGTGCCAGCAGCTCCGACAGGGGGGGTCAGCCCCAGCATTTT.

The V gene is TRBV30, the J gene TRBJ2-3, with 10 positions matching TRBD2. The junction had 15 bases not matched to a gene; V was cut back by 4 bases and J by 2 bases. In germline, CDR1 is GTSNPN, CDR2 SVGIG (reference sequence). This CDR3 is built from 18 residues. In nucleotides, the CDR3 is TGTGCCTGGACGTTGTACGGGAGCGGGAGGGCCCCCACAGATACGCAGTATTTT. Its protein is CAWTLYGSGRAPTDTQYF. Drawing the rest from reference TRBV30 and TRBJ2-3, the complete variable domain is SQTIHQWPATLVQPVGSPLSLECTVEGTSNPNLYWYRQAAGRGLQLLFYSVGIGQISSEVPQNLSASRPQDRQFILSSKKLLLSDSGFYLCAWTLYGSGRAPTDTQYFGPGTRLTVL.

The chain couples TRBV30 to TRBJ1-4; weak D call: TRBD1 (5 bases). CDR1 is GTSNPN, CDR2 SVGIG, per germline (reference sequence). V dropped 1 base and J dropped 4 bases, with 10 bases sitting between them. CDR3 length: 14 residues. In DNA form, the CDR3 reads TGTGCCTGGAGTGGACAGTTCTATAATGAAAAACTGTTTTTT. Residues: CAWSGQFYNEKLFF.

This clone was seen only once. This rearrangement joins TRBV6-5 to TRBJ1-5, with D tentatively TRBD1 (6 bases). There are 14 residues in the CDR3. Germline loops: CDR1 MNHEY, CDR2 SVGAGI. V was shortened by 6 bases and J by 0 bases, with 9 bases between the two germline ends. The CDR3 is CASRSGVSNQPQHF. As DNA, the CDR3 is TGTGCCAGCAGGTCAGGGGTTAGCAATCAGCCCCAGCATTTT.

The chain has TRBV30 and TRBJ1-6, with 7 bases fitting TRBD1. J gave up 9 bases and V 2 bases, and 7 bases lay outside the gene matches. The CDR3 spans 14 residues. Germline CDR1 GTSNPN, CDR2 SVGIG (reference sequence). CDR3 residues: CAWSQGGQGSPLHF. DNA for the CDR3: TGTGCCTGGAGTCAGGGGGGCCAGGGTTCACCCCTCCACTTT.

Notes on this clone: The sample holds other DNA sequences that translate to the same CDR3. The chain joins TRBV10-1 to TRBJ1-5; D gene unclear. The germline CDR1 and CDR2 sequences are WNHNN and SYGVQD (reference sequence). The V gene lost 0 bases and the J gene lost 4 bases, with 4 bases spanning the gap. This CDR3 contains 13 residues. The CDR3 is CASSESGNQPQHF. CDR3 DNA sequence: TGCGCCAGCAGTGAGTCCGGGAATCAGCCCCAGCATTTT.

This chain uses TRBV28 with TRBJ2-2, with TRBD2 matching over 12 bases. V lost 6 bases to trimming and J lost 7 bases; unmatched junction nucleotides: 9. Germline-derived CDR1 and CDR2 are MDHEN and SYDVKM. This CDR3 is 16 amino acids long. CDR3 in amino acids: CASRSPSGGAIGELFF. The CDR3 DNA reads TGTGCCAGCAGATCCCCTAGCGGGGGGGCGATCGGGGAGCTGTTTTTT.

V gene TRBV6-1 combines with J gene TRBJ2-7; maybe TRBD1 (6 bases). Germline-derived CDR1 and CDR2 are MNHNS and SASEGT. V lost 6 bases and J lost 3, with 15 bases in between. This CDR3 is 14 amino acids long. The CDR3 sequence: CASSGGQWDYEQYF. The CDR3 bases are TGTGCCAGCAGCGGCGGACAGTGGGACTACGAGCAGTACTTC.

As for this clone: Other DNA sequences in the sample encode the same CDR3. The V call is TRBV9, the J call TRBJ2-5, with a weak D call TRBD1 (6 bases). Germline CDR1 and CDR2: SGDLS and YYNGEE. The CDR3 is 14 residues long. V lost 0 bases and J 4 bases, leaving 10 bases between the germline ends. CDR3 region: CASSVGPGVETQYF. DNA for the CDR3: TGTGCCAGCAGCGTAGGTCCAGGGGTAGAGACCCAGTACTTC.

The gene calls are TRBV4-1 and TRBJ1-2, with 12 positions matching TRBD1. The CDR3 consists of 16 residues. Germline assignment: CDR1 MGHRA and CDR2 YSYEKL. Trimming at V came to 4 bases and at J to 7 bases, leaving 10 bases not matched to a gene. CDR3 nucleotide sequence: TGCGCCAGCAGCCTCGTAGGTGGGGACAGGGGGCTTGGCTACACCTTC. Its translation is CASSLVGGDRGLGYTF.

The gene calls are TRBV9 and TRBJ1-6; weak D call: TRBD1 (5 bases). Germline CDR1 SGDLS, CDR2 YYNGEE. The CDR3 is made up of 16 amino acids. V was shortened by 0 bases and J by 10 bases, with 17 bases between the two germline ends. CDR3 DNA sequence: TGTGCCAGCAGCGTAGGCCCCCCAGGGAGTAACTCACCCCTCCACTTT. Encoded protein: CASSVGPPGSNSPLHF.

The chain combines TRBV27 with TRBJ1-2, with D perhaps matching TRBD1 (6 bases). Germline CDR1 is MNHEY and CDR2 is SMNVEV (reference sequence). The CDR3 loop spans 13 amino acids. V gave up 4 bases and J gave up 7 bases, with 13 bases separating them. The CDR3 coding sequence is TGTGCCAGCAGTTCGGCAGGGGCGAGTGGCTACACCTTC. Translation gives CASSSAGASGYTF.

The chain recombines TRBV2 with TRBJ1-1; 10 bases are shared with TRBD1. Germline-derived CDR1 and CDR2 are SNHLY and FYNNEI. V shed 10 bases and J 0 bases; nucleotides not matched to a gene: 5. CDR3 length: 14 residues. The CDR3 nucleotides read TGTGCCACCCGACAGGGGGCTCTGAACACTGAAGCTTTCTTT. This gives the protein CATRQGALNTEAFF.